The 20 T cell receptor beta chains listed next were all sequenced from one sample in a study of T-cell reconstitution after alpha-beta-depleted transplantation in children. Unique molecular identifiers tagged the TCRbeta library. TCRdb analysed the PCR reads with MiXCR anew, one entry per CDR3 protein. The sample carries about 58,000 distinct CDR3 sequences, roughly 46% recorded once. The source was PBMCs, mostly from graft donor cells, collected 360 days after TCRalphabeta/CD19-depleted stem cell transplant. The receptors shown here come from a male patient between 5 and 17 years old who had a stem cell transplant for acute lymphoblastic leukemia, so the T cells may come from the graft donor.

The chain has TRBV24-1 and TRBJ2-1; weak D call: TRBD1 (6 bases). Trimming cost V 6 bases and J 2 bases, with 13 bases left between them. Germline-derived CDR1 and CDR2 are KGHDR and SFDVKD. This CDR3 region has 15 residues. The CDR3 bases are TGTGCCACCAGTAGGGGGACGGTCACCTACAATGAGCAGTTCTTC. Its protein is CATSRGTVTYNEQFF.

The CDR3 region has the DNA TGTGCCAGCAGCTTAGATCTGGGGGCGCGAGACACTGAAGCTTTCTTT. Protein: CASSLDLGARDTEAFF. The chain combines TRBV11-2 with TRBJ1-1; possible D gene TRBD1, 6 bases. The V end was cut by 0 bases, the J end by 3 bases, with 14 bases between. The CDR3 spans 16 residues. Germline CDR1 is SGHAT and CDR2 is FQNNGV.

This clonotype occurred a few times. CDR3 sequence reads: CASSLEGTETYEQYF. As DNA, the CDR3 is TGCGCCAGCAGCTTGGAGGGGACGGAGACCTACGAGCAGTACTTC. The chain has TRBV5-1 and TRBJ2-7; D possibly matches TRBD1 or TRBD2 (5 bases each). The CDR3 consists of 15 residues. Between the trimmed V and J ends, which lost 0 bases and 2 bases, there was a span of 12 bases. Germline CDR1 SGHRS, CDR2 YFSETQ.

This sequence joins TRBV7-6 and TRBJ2-1; unclear D gene. Looked up from germline, CDR1 is SGHVS and CDR2 is FNYEAQ. The CDR3 has 13 amino acids. Trimming stripped 4 bases from V and 2 bases from J, with 6 bases between. The CDR3 DNA sequence: TGTGCCAGCAGCTCAATGACCTACAATGAGCAGTTCTTC. This encodes CASSSMTYNEQFF.

This clonotype was counted between two and nine times. This chain links TRBV15 with TRBJ1-5; D ambiguous. Trimming removed 1 base from V and 7 bases from J, with 11 bases in between. Germline V gene data show CDR1 as LNHNV and CDR2 as YYDKDF (reference sequence). The CDR3 has 14 amino acids. Written as DNA, the CDR3 is TGTGCCACCAGCAGAGGCGACGACCGACAGCCCCAGCATTTT. Translation: CATSRGDDRQPQHF.

The CDR3 nucleotides are TGTGCCAGCAGTTTAGGGGGGACGGTGGGGTATTTT. Its translation: CASSLGGTVGYF. This sequence joins TRBV12-3 or TRBV12-4 and TRBJ2-3, with D possibly called TRBD1 or TRBD2 (5 bases each). This CDR3 is 12 amino acids long. Trimming pared 1 base from V and 14 bases from J, leaving 13 bases between.

The rearrangement joins TRBV10-3 to TRBJ2-5; the match to TRBD1 covers 7 bases. This CDR3 has 14 residues. The trim removed 6 bases at V and 3 bases at J, leaving 7 bases unmatched. Per germline, CDR1 ENHRY and CDR2 SYGVKD. This CDR3 reads CAIRRTGTEETQYF. The CDR3 DNA reads TGTGCCATCAGGAGAACCGGGACAGAAGAGACCCAGTACTTC.

This clonotype was seen just once. The rearrangement joins TRBV5-1 to TRBJ2-3; D remains ambiguous. Trimming took 1 base from V and 0 from J, leaving 6 bases between them. CDR1 SGHRS and CDR2 YFSETQ come from the germline V gene. This CDR3 is 14 amino acids long. The CDR3 sequence is CASSLYSSTDTQYF. The CDR3 DNA is TGCGCCAGCAGCTTGTACTCGAGCACAGATACGCAGTATTTT.

The CDR3 protein is CASSYGVDTQYF. The CDR3 nucleotides read TGTGCCAGCAGTTACGGGGTAGATACGCAGTATTTT. This chain connects TRBV6-6 to TRBJ2-3; no clear D. CDR1 is MNHNY and CDR2 is SVGAGI in the germline V gene (reference sequence). CDR3 length: 12 residues. V was shortened by 2 bases and J by 5 bases, with 5 bases between the two germline ends.

This clonotype was counted only a few times. This sequence joins TRBV12-3 or TRBV12-4 and TRBJ2-1, with a weak D call TRBD1 (6 bases). Between the trimmed V and J ends, which lost 8 bases and 0 bases, there was a span of 11 bases. The CDR3 loop spans 14 amino acids. CDR3 in DNA: TGTGCCAGCTCGCAAGGGGGCTCCTACAATGAGCAGTTCTTC. This translates into CASSQGGSYNEQFF.

The chain is built from TRBV20-1 and TRBJ2-7; possibly TRBD2 for D (6 bases). This CDR3 is 14 amino acids long. The V gene's germline CDR1 is DFQATT and CDR2 SNEGSKA (reference sequence). Trimming removed 1 base from V and 6 bases from J, with 16 bases in between. The CDR3 DNA reads TGCAGTGCTAGAGCGGCGGGACTTACAGCCGAGCAGTACTTC. Residues: CSARAAGLTAEQYF.

This clonotype has more than one count but fewer than ten. CDR3 coding DNA: TGCGCCAGCAGCCAAGAATCGAGGGGAGAGACCCAGTACTTC. This encodes CASSQESRGETQYF. V usage is TRBV4-3 and J usage is TRBJ2-5; D may correspond to TRBD1 or TRBD2 (5 bases each). Germline CDR1 is LGHNA and CDR2 is YSLEER. The V and J ends lost 0 bases and 4 bases respectively, with 9 bases between them. The CDR3 is 14 residues long.

This clonotype was seen only once. CDR3 DNA sequence: TGTGCCAGCAGTTCCAAGACAGTCAGTAATGAGCAGTTCTTC. This sequence encodes CASSSKTVSNEQFF. The gene calls are TRBV12-3 or TRBV12-4 and TRBJ2-1, with a weak D call TRBD1 (5 bases). This CDR3 is built from 14 residues. V was clipped by 4 bases and J by 7 bases, with 14 bases between them.

This rearrangement joins TRBV5-6 to TRBJ2-7; D not resolved. Trimming left V 2 bases short and J 2 bases short, with 8 bases between. The CDR3 contains 13 residues. The germline V gene has CDR1 SGHDT and CDR2 YYEEEE. The DNA for the CDR3 is TGTGCCAGCAGCTTAGGTCCCACCTACGAGCAGTACTTC. Protein sequence: CASSLGPTYEQYF.

This sequence joins TRBV18 and TRBJ2-7, with D perhaps matching TRBD2 (5 bases). The V gene's germline CDR1 is KGHSH and CDR2 LQKENI. The germline V and J ends were trimmed by 0 bases and 2 bases, with 14 bases remaining between them. The CDR3 extends over 16 amino acids. CDR3 protein: CASSPPGFWETYEQYF. CDR3 coding DNA: TGTGCCAGCTCACCACCGGGTTTCTGGGAGACCTACGAGCAGTACTTC. Filled out from reference TRBV18 and TRBJ2-7, the complete variable domain reads NAGVMQNPRHLVRRRGQEARLRCSPMKGHSHVYWYRQLPEEGLKFMVYLQKENIIDESGMPKERFSAEFPKEGPSILRIQQVVRGDSAAYFCASSPPGFWETYEQYFGPGTRLTVT.

The genes are TRBV15 and TRBJ2-5, with 7 bases aligning to TRBD1. The CDR3 consists of 15 residues. J was trimmed by 1 base and V by 3 bases; bases with no gene match: 5. From germline, CDR1 is LNHNV and CDR2 YYDKDF (reference sequence). The CDR3 sequence is CATSRYRGAQETQYF. CDR3 nucleotides: TGTGCCACCAGCAGGTACAGGGGTGCCCAAGAGACCCAGTACTTC.

This chain links TRBV20-1 with TRBJ2-1; 8 bases map to TRBD2. After removal of 4 bases from V and 4 bases from J, the junction contained 12 bases not matched to a gene. Germline CDR1 and CDR2: DFQATT and SNEGSKA (reference sequence). The CDR3 contains 16 residues. The CDR3 loop reads CSAIPGTRNRYNEQFF. The CDR3 DNA reads as TGCAGTGCTATACCCGGGACTAGGAATCGATACAATGAGCAGTTCTTC.

This clonotype came up many times. This chain uses TRBV9 with TRBJ2-3; a possible D gene is TRBD1 (5 bases). Trimming left V 0 bases short and J 2 bases short, with 13 bases between. CDR1 and CDR2 (germline): SGDLS, YYNGEE. This CDR3 spans 16 amino acids. CDR3 sequence (DNA): TGTGCCAGCAGCGTAGGGACATTATCGACCACAGATACGCAGTATTTT. Translation: CASSVGTLSTTDTQYF.

This clonotype occurred once. This chain uses TRBV20-1 with TRBJ2-7; TRBD2 aligns across 8 bases. The junction had 8 bases not matched to a gene; V was cut back by 2 bases and J by 2 bases. Germline CDR1 DFQATT, CDR2 SNEGSKA (reference sequence). This CDR3 is 15 amino acids long. The CDR3 is CSARTPLAGTYEQYF. As DNA, the CDR3 is TGCAGTGCTAGAACTCCGCTAGCGGGTACCTACGAGCAGTACTTC.

This clonotype was counted between two and nine times. The chain couples TRBV6-5 to TRBJ2-1, with a tentative D call TRBD1 (7 bases). Trimming took off 2 bases at V and 10 bases at J, with 15 bases between the two ends. The CDR3 extends over 14 amino acids. Germline loops: CDR1 MNHEY, CDR2 SVGAGI. The CDR3 nucleotides read TGTGCCAGCAGTTACCTGAACCAGGGGGGAGAGCAGTTCTTC. Translating gives CASSYLNQGGEQFF.